The 6 T cell receptor beta chains reported below all come from one sample, sequenced in a study of technical replicates of blood from a handful of donors. Sequencing was performed with immunoSEQ multiplex PCR; in TCRdb, only in-frame clones are kept and a portion is missing. This table holds about 12,000 clones, 85% to 95% found once. The sequencing input was PBMCs. The receptors originated from a human donor in good health.

The gene calls are TRBV5-6 and TRBJ2-7, with 7 nucleotides matching TRBD1. CDR3 length: 14 residues. Per germline, CDR1 SGHDT and CDR2 YYEEEE. The V segment lost 4 bases and the J segment 0 bases; nucleotides outside the gene matches: 4. The CDR3 coding sequence is TGTGCCAGCAGCAAGGGACAGCCCTCCTACGAGCAGTACTTC. Translation: CASSKGQPSYEQYF.

The chain is built from TRBV7-8 and TRBJ2-7; 7 bases agree with TRBD2. Trimming at V came to 5 bases and at J to 5 bases, leaving 9 bases not matched to a gene. The CDR3 covers 14 residues. Germline CDR1 and CDR2: SGHVS and FQNEAQ. The CDR3 bases are TGTGCCAGCAGCACCCGGACTAGGAAAAACGAGCAGTACTTC. This sequence encodes CASSTRTRKNEQYF.

This clone was observed once. The rearrangement uses TRBV5-4 and TRBJ1-2; 9 bases match TRBD1. Germline CDR1 reads SGHNT; CDR2 reads YYREEE (reference sequence). With 0 bases clipped from V and 5 bases from J, the junction kept 5 bases outside the gene matches. This CDR3 comprises 15 residues. The CDR3 region is CASSLDRGRRYGYTF. The CDR3 DNA is TGTGCCAGCAGCTTGGACAGGGGGCGAAGGTATGGCTACACCTTC.

The chain employs TRBV2 and TRBJ2-1, with a possible D match to TRBD2 (6 bases). V was shortened by 1 base and J by 0 bases, with 13 bases between the two germline ends. Per germline, CDR1 SNHLY and CDR2 FYNNEI. The CDR3 has 17 residues. The CDR3 coding sequence is TGTGCCAGCAGTGAAGAAGGGCTAGCGACCTCCTACAATGAGCAGTTCTTC. The encoded protein is CASSEEGLATSYNEQFF.

This chain connects TRBV11-1 to TRBJ2-2, with D possibly TRBD1 on 5 matching bases. Trimming took 5 bases from V and 3 from J, leaving 7 bases between them. The length of the CDR3 is 13 residues. CDR1 SGHAT and CDR2 FQDESV come from the germline V gene (reference sequence). In nucleotides, the CDR3 is TGTGCCAGCAGCCGACAGCACACCGGGGAGCTGTTTTTT. Translation: CASSRQHTGELFF.

The DNA for the CDR3 is TGTGCCAGTAGTATTGGGACGGGAGTTACAGATACGCAGTATTTT. Amino acids: CASSIGTGVTDTQYF. The chain links TRBV19 to TRBJ2-3; D might be TRBD2 (6 bases). CDR3 length: 15 residues. Trimming took off 3 bases at V and 3 bases at J, with 13 bases between the two ends. CDR1 is LNHDA and CDR2 is SQIVND in the germline V gene (reference sequence).